The T cell receptor (beta chain) described here comes from a study of shared clonotypes between healthy human individuals. Only in-frame clones appear in the TCRdb table, and some are missing; sequencing was by immunoSEQ multiplex PCR. The sample contains some 2,500,000 clones, approximately 93% of which appear only once. Study-level findings and limits: The study found roughly 5% of naive CD4 clonotypes shared across a few donors. The sampled material consisted only of blood, and tissue repertoires are likely to differ.

Donors had no recently reported acute infections or vaccinations and were HIV-negative. Looked up from germline, CDR1 is SEHNR and CDR2 is FQNEAQ (reference sequence). Trimming pared 5 bases from V and 3 bases from J, leaving 14 bases between. This CDR3 has 14 residues. As for this clone: Antigen: not known.

The TCR comes from a man aged 18 to 30 in good health. Some clones in this sample may be carry-over from other donors' samples. The chain is built from TRBV7-9 and TRBJ2-7; D call uncertain. The sequencing sample was made of naive CD4+ T cells from PBMCs. Documented subset: CD45RA+ positively selected. CDR3 sequence: CASSPPLRHYEQYF. The CDR3 DNA follows: TGTGCCAGCAGCCCCCCTCTAAGGCACTACGAGCAGTACTTC.